This record concerns one TCR beta chain sequence. Its antigen is undetermined. Clones were sequenced by immunoSEQ multiplex PCR, and TCRdb holds only the in-frame ones, with some missing. Of about 22,000 clones in the sample, roughly 74% are singletons; the top ten hold approximately 46%. The data stem from a study of cytotoxic CD8 clonotypes in ibrutinib-treated CLL. Study-level findings and limits: The study found baseline clonality above age-matched healthy donors, tracking circulating CD8+ T-cell counts.

Germline V gene sequence: CDR1 SGHRS, CDR2 YFSETQ. The CDR3 loop spans 15 amino acids. V lost 0 bases and J lost 7; bases outside the gene matches: 4. This sequence joins TRBV5-1 and TRBJ1-4, with 9 bases matching TRBD1. The sample here was PBMCs, taken after 12 months of ibrutinib treatment. The sequence was collected from a human donor with chronic lymphocytic leukemia. The CDR3 DNA is TGCGCCAGCAGCTTGGGGACAGGGGTGGGTGAAAAACTGTTTTTT. Protein product: CASSLGTGVGEKLFF.